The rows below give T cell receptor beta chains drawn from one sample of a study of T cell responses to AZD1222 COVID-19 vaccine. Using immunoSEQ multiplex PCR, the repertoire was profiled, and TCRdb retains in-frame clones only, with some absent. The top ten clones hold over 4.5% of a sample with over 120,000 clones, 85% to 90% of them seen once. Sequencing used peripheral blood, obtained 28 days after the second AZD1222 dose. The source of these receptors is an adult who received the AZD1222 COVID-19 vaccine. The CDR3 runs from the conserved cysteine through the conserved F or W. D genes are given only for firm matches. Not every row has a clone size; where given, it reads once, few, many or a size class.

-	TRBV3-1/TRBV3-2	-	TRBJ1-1	TGTGCCAGCAGCCCAGACAGGAGGAACACTGAAGCTTTCTTT	CASSPDRRNTEAFF
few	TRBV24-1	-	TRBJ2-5	TGTGCCACCAGTAACGCGGGCAGCCAAGAGACCCAGTACTTC	CATSNAGSQETQYF
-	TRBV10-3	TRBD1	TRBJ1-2	TGTGCCATCAGTGTATCCACAGGGGGCGGTGGCTACACCTTC	CAISVSTGGGGYTF
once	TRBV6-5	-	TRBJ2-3	TGTGCCAGCAGACCACCGGGGGTTAGGACGCAGTATTTT	CASRPPGVRTQYF
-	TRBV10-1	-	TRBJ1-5	TGCGCCAGGGACAGTCACAATCAGCCCCAGCATTTT	CARDSHNQPQHF
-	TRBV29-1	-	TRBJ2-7	TGCAGCGTTGAAGAAAAGTCCCAGCCACTCTACGAGCAGTACTTC	CSVEEKSQPLYEQYF
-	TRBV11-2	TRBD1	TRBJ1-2	TGTGCCAGCAGCCGAGGACAGGGGGCCGGTGGCTACACCTTC	CASSRGQGAGGYTF
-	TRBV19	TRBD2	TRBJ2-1	TGTGCCAGTAGTGATAGAGGGCTAGCGGGGGGCTCCTACAATGAGCAGTTCTTC	CASSDRGLAGGSYNEQFF
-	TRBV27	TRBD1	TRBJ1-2	TGTGCCAGCAAAGCCGGGACAGGAGATGGCTACACCTTC	CASKAGTGDGYTF
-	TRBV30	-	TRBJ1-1	TGTGCCTGGGAAAACAGGGCGGGGAACACTGAAGCTTTCTTT	CAWENRAGNTEAFF
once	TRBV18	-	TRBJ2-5	TGTGCCAGCTCCGGGCAGCAAGAGACCCAGTACTTC	CASSGQQETQYF
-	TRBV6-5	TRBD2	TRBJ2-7	TGTGCCAGCAGTCGGGGAGGGAGGGTAGGAGAGCAGTACTTC	CASSRGGRVGEQYF
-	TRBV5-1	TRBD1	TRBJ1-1	TGCGCCAGCAGCTCTCGGACAGGGGGTTATGAAGCTTTCTTT	CASSSRTGGYEAFF
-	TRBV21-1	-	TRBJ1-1	TGTGCCAGCAGCTTCCGACAGGGTGGGTCTGAAGCTTTCTTT	CASSFRQGGSEAFF
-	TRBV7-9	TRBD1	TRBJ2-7	TGTGCCAGCAGCGCACAGGGGGCACAGCAGTACTTC	CASSAQGAQQYF
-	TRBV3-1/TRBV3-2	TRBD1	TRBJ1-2	TGTGCCAGCAGCCGAGAGGGGGCGCGAGGCTACACCTTC	CASSREGARGYTF
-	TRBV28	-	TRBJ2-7	TGTGCCAGCAGTTTAAGGGTTAGCGAGCAGTACTTC	CASSLRVSEQYF
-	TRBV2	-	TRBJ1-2	TGTGCCAGCAGGCGAACAACAGCGTCCTACGGCTACACCTTC	CASRRTTASYGYTF
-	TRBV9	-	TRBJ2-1	TGTGCCAGCAGCGTAGGAGTCCCATCCTACAATGAGCAGTTCTTC	CASSVGVPSYNEQFF
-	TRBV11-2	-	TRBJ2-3	TGTGCCAGCAGCTTTGGTTGGACGAGCACAGATACGCAGTATTTT	CASSFGWTSTDTQYF
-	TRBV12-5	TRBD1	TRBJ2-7	TGTGCTAGTGCCGCCCCAGGGGGAACTTACGAGCAGTACTTC	CASAAPGGTYEQYF
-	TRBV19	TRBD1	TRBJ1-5	TGTGCCAGTAAGGGACAGGGGACCAATCAGCCCCAGCATTTT	CASKGQGTNQPQHF
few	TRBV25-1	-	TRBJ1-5	TGTGCCAGCAGTGAATGGGAGAATCAGCCCCAGCATTTT	CASSEWENQPQHF
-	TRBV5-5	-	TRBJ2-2	TGTGCCAGCAGCTTAATGGGGGCGGGGACCGGGGAGCTGTTTTTT	CASSLMGAGTGELFF
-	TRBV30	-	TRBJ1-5	TGTGCCTGGAGTGTGTCAGGGGGCAATCAGCCCCAGCATTTT	CAWSVSGGNQPQHF
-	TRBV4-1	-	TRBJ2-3	TGCGCCAGCAGCCCCCTGGTGGACGGCACAGATACGCAGTATTTT	CASSPLVDGTDTQYF
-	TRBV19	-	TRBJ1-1	TGTGCCAGTAGTTTTAACAGGAACACTGAAGCTTTCTTT	CASSFNRNTEAFF
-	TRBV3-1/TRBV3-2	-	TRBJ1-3	TGTGCCAGCAGCCAAGTTCGTGGACCGCGCTCTGGAAACACCATATATTTT	CASSQVRGPRSGNTIYF
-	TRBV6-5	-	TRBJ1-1	TGTGCCAGCAGAAAGAACACTGAAGCTTTCTTT	CASRKNTEAFF
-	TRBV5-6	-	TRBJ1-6	TGTGCCAGCAGCTTTGGTCAGGGCGGGTCACCCCTCCACTTT	CASSFGQGGSPLHF
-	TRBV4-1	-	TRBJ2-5	TGCGCCAGCAGCCAAGAAGGAGAGACCCAGTACTTC	CASSQEGETQYF
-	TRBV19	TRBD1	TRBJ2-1	TGTGCCAGTTCGACAGGGCGACTCAATGAGCAGTTCTTC	CASSTGRLNEQFF
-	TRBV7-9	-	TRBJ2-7	TGTGCCAGCAGCTTCTCGGACAGCTACGAGCAGTACTTC	CASSFSDSYEQYF
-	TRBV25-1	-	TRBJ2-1	TGTGCCAGCATACCGGGACTCCAACCCTTGTCTCCGTTCTTC	CASIPGLQPLSPFF
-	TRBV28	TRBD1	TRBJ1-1	TGTGCCACAGACCTGACCAGGGGGCTAAGTACTGAAGCTTTCTTT	CATDLTRGLSTEAFF
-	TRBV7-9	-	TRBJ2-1	TGTGCCAGCAGCTTAGGTAGCGGCTACAATGAGCAGTTCTTC	CASSLGSGYNEQFF
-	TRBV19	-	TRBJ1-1	TGTGCCAGTAAAATAGGACAGCCCATGAACACTGAAGCTTTCTTT	CASKIGQPMNTEAFF
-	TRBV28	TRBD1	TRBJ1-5	TGTGCCAGCAGTTCGGGACAGAATAGCAATCAGCCCCAGCATTTT	CASSSGQNSNQPQHF
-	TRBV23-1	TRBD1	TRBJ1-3	TGCGCCAGCAGTCAATCTAGGGGGGGACAGCTTGGAAACACCATATATTTT	CASSQSRGGQLGNTIYF
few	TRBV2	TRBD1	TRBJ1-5	TGTGCCACCCAACAGGGGAGTGGCAATCAGCCCCAGCATTTT	CATQQGSGNQPQHF